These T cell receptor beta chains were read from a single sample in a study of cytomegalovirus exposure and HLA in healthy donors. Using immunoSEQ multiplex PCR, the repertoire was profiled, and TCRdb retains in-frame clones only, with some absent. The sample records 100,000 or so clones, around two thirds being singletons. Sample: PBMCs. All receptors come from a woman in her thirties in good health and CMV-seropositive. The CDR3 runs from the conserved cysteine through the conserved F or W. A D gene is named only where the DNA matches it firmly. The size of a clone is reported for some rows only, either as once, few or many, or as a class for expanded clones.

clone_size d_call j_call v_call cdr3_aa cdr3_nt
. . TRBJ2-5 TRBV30 CAWREQVETQYF TGTGCCTGGAGGGAACAGGTGGAGACCCAGTACTTC
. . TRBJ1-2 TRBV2 CASSGEADYGYTF TGTGCCAGCAGTGGCGAGGCTGACTATGGCTACACCTTC
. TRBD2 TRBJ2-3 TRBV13 CASSPRYGGAPDTQYF TGTGCCAGCAGCCCCCGTTACGGGGGGGCCCCAGATACGCAGTATTTT
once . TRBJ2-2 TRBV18 CASSPPTGAGTGELFF TGTGCCAGCTCACCACCAACAGGGGCGGGGACCGGGGAGCTGTTTTTT
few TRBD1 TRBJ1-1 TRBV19 CASRKTGGITEAFF TGTGCCAGTAGGAAGACAGGGGGTATCACTGAAGCTTTCTTT
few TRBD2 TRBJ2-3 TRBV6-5 CASREAGVTDTQYF TGTGCCAGCAGGGAGGCGGGAGTTACAGATACGCAGTATTTT
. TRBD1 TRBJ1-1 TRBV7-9 CASSPRGQETEAFF TGTGCCAGCAGCCCCAGGGGGCAGGAGACTGAAGCTTTCTTT
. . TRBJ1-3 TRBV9 CASSSGAGWSENTIYF TGTGCCAGCAGCAGTGGAGCAGGGTGGTCTGAAAACACCATATATTTT
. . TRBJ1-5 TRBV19 CASSRDFSNQPQHF TGTGCCAGTAGCCGGGACTTTAGCAATCAGCCCCAGCATTTT
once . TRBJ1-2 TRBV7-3 CASSLNVAADGYTF TGTGCCAGCAGCTTAAACGTAGCGGCGGATGGCTACACCTTC
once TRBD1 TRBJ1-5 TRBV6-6 CASSIQGNQPQHF TGTGCCAGCAGTATACAGGGGAATCAGCCCCAGCATTTT
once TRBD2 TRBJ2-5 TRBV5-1 CASSFQAGQETQYF TGCGCCAGCAGCTTTCAAGCGGGGCAAGAGACCCAGTACTTC
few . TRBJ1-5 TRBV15 CATSSQRQVNQPQHF TGTGCCACCAGCAGTCAGAGACAGGTCAATCAGCCCCAGCATTTT
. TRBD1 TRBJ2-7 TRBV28 CASQTGGADYEQYF TGTGCCAGCCAAACAGGGGGCGCGGACTACGAGCAGTACTTC
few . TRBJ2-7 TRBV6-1 CASSESGHISYEQYF TGTGCCAGCAGTGAATCCGGACATATCTCCTACGAGCAGTACTTC
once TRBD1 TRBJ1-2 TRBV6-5 CASSYSAGGYGYPF TGTGCCAGCAGTTACTCGGCAGGGGGGTATGGCTACCCCTTC
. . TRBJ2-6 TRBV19 CASMPDRGKVGANVLTF TGTGCCAGTATGCCCGATAGGGGGAAGGTTGGGGCCAACGTCCTGACTTTC
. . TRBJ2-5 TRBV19 CASSIDQAPSTQYF TGTGCCAGTAGTATAGATCAGGCTCCCTCGACCCAGTACTTC
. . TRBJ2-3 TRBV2 CASRRALSTDTQYF TGTGCCAGCAGGCGGGCCCTTAGCACAGATACGCAGTATTTT
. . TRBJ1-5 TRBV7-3 CASSLRGNQPQHF TGTGCCAGCAGCTTACGGGGGAACCAGCCCCAGCATTTT
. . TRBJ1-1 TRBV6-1 CASRDIGAFF TGTGCCAGCAGGGACATTGGGGCTTTCTTT
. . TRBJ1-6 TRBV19 CASSISPRGSSPLHF TGTGCCAGTAGTATTTCCCCGAGGGGGTCATCACCCCTCCACTTT
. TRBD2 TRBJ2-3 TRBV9 CASSASSGGRDTQYF TGTGCCAGCAGCGCTTCTAGCGGGGGTCGAGATACGCAGTATTTT
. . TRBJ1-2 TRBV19 CASSTWTAHHGYTF TGTGCCAGTAGTACCTGGACAGCCCACCATGGCTACACCTTC
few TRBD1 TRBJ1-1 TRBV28 CASSRGQGGTEAFF TGTGCCAGCAGCCGTGGACAGGGGGGCACTGAAGCTTTCTTT
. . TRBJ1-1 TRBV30 CAGASGQHEAFF TGTGCAGGAGCGTCCGGCCAACATGAAGCTTTCTTT
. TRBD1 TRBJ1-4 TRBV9 CASSVAPGQGGEKLFF TGTGCCAGCAGCGTAGCCCCGGGACAGGGAGGTGAAAAACTGTTTTTT
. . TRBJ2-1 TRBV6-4 CASSGSGEYNEQFF TGTGCCAGCAGTGGCTCAGGAGAATACAATGAGCAGTTCTTC
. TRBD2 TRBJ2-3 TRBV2 CASIGVAGIDTQYF TGTGCCAGCATAGGAGTAGCGGGGATAGATACGCAGTATTTT
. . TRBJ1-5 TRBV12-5 CASGDSFGNQPQHF TGTGCTAGTGGGGACAGTTTTGGGAATCAGCCCCAGCATTTT
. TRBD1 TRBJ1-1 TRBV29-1 CSVFRGGLNTEAFF TGCAGCGTTTTCAGAGGGGGCTTAAACACTGAAGCTTTCTTT
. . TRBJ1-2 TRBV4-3 CASSQDSGGRYGYPF TGCGCCAGCAGCCAAGATTCGGGGGGTCGGTATGGCTACCCCTTC
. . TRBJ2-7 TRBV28 CASRPGQILSYEQYF TGTGCCAGCAGACCAGGACAGATACTATCCTACGAGCAGTACTTC